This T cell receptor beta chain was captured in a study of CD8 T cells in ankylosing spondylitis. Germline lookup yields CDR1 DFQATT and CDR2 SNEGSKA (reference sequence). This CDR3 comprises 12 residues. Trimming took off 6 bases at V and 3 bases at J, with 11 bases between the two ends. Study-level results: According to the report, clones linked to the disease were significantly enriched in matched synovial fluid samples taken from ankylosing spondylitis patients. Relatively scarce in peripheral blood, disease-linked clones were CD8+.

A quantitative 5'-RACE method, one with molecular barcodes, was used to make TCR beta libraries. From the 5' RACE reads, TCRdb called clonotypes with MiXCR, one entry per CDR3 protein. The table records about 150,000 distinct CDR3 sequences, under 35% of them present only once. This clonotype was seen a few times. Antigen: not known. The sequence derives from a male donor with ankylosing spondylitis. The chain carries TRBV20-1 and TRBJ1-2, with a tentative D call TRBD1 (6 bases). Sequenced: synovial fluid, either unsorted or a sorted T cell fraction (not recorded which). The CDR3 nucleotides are TGCAGTGCCCGACAGGTTGACTATGGCTACACCTTC. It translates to CSARQVDYGYTF.